In its sample, the clone carrying this TCR beta chain was seen once. This specimen belongs to a study of blood T cell repertoires in COVID-19. Study at large: COVID-19 samples collected from the United States, Italy and Spain covered acute and convalescent phases. The cDNA or gDNA used as material had been derived from T cells, B-cell-depleted T cells, or PBMCs.

This CDR3 has 14 amino acids. With 2 bases removed from V and 5 bases from J, the gap between germline ends came to 11 bases. Germline assignment: CDR1 SGHRS and CDR2 YFSETQ. Study processing details: Reference gene primer amplification in the assay estimated nucleated cell counts. Clones were read by immunoSEQ multiplex PCR, and TCRdb kept only the in-frame ones, dropping some. The V and J calls and clone size were taken over from that table, and D and trimming were inferred from the DNA. Here the sample spans 200,000 to 300,000 clones, about 91% being singletons. The sequence was obtained from an elderly man with acute or convalescent COVID-19. The V call is TRBV5-1, the J call TRBJ1-5, with a weak D call TRBD1 (5 bases). Sequencing used peripheral blood. The CDR3 here is CASSFSGSDQPQHF. The CDR3 coding sequence is TGCGCCAGCAGCTTCTCAGGGTCGGATCAGCCCCAGCATTTT.